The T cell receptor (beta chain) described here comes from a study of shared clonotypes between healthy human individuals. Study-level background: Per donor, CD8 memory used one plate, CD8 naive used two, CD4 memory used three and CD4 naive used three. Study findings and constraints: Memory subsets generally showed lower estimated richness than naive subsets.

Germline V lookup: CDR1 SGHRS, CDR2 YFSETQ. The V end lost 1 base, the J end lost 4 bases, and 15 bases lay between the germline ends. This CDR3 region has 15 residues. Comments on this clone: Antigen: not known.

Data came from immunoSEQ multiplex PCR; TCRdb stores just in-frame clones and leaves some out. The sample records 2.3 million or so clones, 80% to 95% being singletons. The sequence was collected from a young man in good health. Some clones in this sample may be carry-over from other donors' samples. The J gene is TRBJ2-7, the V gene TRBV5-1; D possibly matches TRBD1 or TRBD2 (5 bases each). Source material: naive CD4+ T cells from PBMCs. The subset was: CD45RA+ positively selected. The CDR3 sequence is CASSLQGTREYEQYF. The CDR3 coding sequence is TGCGCCAGCAGCTTGCAGGGTACGAGGGAGTACGAGCAGTACTTC.